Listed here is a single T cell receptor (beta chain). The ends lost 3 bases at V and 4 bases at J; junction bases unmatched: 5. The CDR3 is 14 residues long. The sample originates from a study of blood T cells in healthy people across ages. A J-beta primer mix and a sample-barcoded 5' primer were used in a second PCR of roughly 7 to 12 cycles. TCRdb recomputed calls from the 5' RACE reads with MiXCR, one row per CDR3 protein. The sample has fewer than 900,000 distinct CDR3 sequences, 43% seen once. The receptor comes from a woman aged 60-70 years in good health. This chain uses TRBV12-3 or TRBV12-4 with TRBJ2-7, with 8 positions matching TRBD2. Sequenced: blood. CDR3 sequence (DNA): TGTGCCAGCAGTTTCGGGACTAGATCTTACGAGCAGTACTTC. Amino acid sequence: CASSFGTRSYEQYF.